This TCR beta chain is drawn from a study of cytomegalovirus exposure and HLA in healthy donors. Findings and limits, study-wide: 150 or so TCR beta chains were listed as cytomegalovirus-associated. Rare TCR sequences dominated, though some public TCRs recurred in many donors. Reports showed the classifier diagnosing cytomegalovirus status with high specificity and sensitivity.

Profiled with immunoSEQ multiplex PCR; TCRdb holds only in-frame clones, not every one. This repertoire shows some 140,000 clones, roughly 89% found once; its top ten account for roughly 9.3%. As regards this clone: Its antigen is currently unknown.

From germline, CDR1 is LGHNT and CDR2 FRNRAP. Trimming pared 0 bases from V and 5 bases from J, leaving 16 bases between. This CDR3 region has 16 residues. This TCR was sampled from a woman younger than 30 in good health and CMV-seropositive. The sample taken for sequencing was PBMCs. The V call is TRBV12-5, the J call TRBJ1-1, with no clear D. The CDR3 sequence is CASGLVPPRGRTEAFF. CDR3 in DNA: TGTGCTAGTGGTTTGGTACCCCCTCGGGGAAGGACTGAAGCTTTCTTT.